This T cell receptor beta chain was observed in a study of response to subunit inactivated influenza vaccine. TCRdb fed the RT-PCR reads into MiXCR, producing one record per CDR3 protein. The sample has 530,000 or so distinct CDR3 sequences, about 12% seen once. This CDR3 spans 13 amino acids. Trimming shortened V by 5 bases and J by 6 bases, and 12 bases separated the two germline ends. Sequencing used PBMCs from blood, obtained on the day of vaccination. The source is a man aged 50 or older who received an inactivated influenza vaccine. The chain links TRBV12-3 or TRBV12-4 to TRBJ2-3, with no clear D. CDR3 DNA sequence: TGTGCCAGCAGTAGTCAGTCCGTGGATACGCAGTATTTT. Translated: CASSSQSVDTQYF.